The rows below give T cell receptor beta chains drawn from one sample of a study of blood T cell repertoires in COVID-19. Libraries were prepared by immunoSEQ multiplex PCR; TCRdb keeps only in-frame clonotypes and omits some of them. Altogether about 49,000 clones are present, around 81% being singletons, with the ten largest covering about 22%. The material sequenced was peripheral blood. Receptors were obtained from a woman older than 75 with COVID-19, enrolled during active disease. Both conserved end residues are part of each CDR3. A D gene is named only where the DNA matches it firmly. A row's size may be missing; if present it is once, few, many or a size class.

v_gene	abundance	j_gene	d_gene	CDR3aa	CDR3nt
TRBV10-3	NA	TRBJ2-7	NA	CAGASPPLNEQYF	TGTGCCGGAGCAAGCCCCCCGCTCAACGAGCAGTACTTC
TRBV5-1	NA	TRBJ2-1	NA	CASSPGNEQFF	TGCGCCAGCAGCCCCGGCAATGAGCAGTTCTTC
TRBV3-1/TRBV3-2	NA	TRBJ1-2	NA	CASSQDANRRYNGYTF	TGTGCCAGCAGCCAAGATGCGAACAGAAGGTATAATGGCTACACCTTC
TRBV6-4	NA	TRBJ1-2	NA	CASSGAKGNYGYTF	TGTGCCAGCAGTGGGGCAAAAGGTAACTATGGCTACACCTTC
TRBV19	NA	TRBJ1-5	NA	CASTRTGGQPQHF	TGTGCCAGCACACGGACGGGAGGCCAGCCCCAGCATTTT
TRBV7-6	NA	TRBJ2-7	NA	CASSPTTGSSYEQYF	TGTGCCAGCAGCCCAACAACGGGGAGCTCCTACGAGCAGTACTTC
TRBV19	NA	TRBJ2-5	NA	CASSRTKNQETQYF	TGTGCCAGTAGTAGGACTAAAAATCAAGAGACCCAGTACTTC
TRBV10-3	NA	TRBJ2-3	TRBD2	CAISESILAGGKDTQYF	TGTGCCATCAGTGAGTCTATCCTAGCGGGAGGGAAAGATACGCAGTATTTT
TRBV3-1/TRBV3-2	NA	TRBJ2-7	NA	CASTGEGQYF	TGTGCCAGCACGGGAGAGGGGCAGTACTTC
TRBV2	NA	TRBJ2-3	NA	CASSEAEDDTQYF	TGTGCCAGCAGTGAAGCGGAGGACGATACGCAGTATTTT
TRBV7-9	NA	TRBJ2-7	TRBD2	CASSFSGSTHEQYF	TGTGCCAGCAGCTTTAGCGGGAGCACGCACGAGCAGTACTTC
TRBV6-4	NA	TRBJ2-1	NA	CASSEEQGLGQFF	TGTGCCAGCAGTGAGGAACAGGGTTTAGGGCAGTTCTTC
TRBV11-2	NA	TRBJ2-5	TRBD2	CASSLGLAGETQYF	TGTGCCAGCAGCCTTGGACTAGCGGGAGAGACCCAGTACTTC
TRBV27	NA	TRBJ2-1	TRBD2	CASSSTGTSSNNEQFF	TGTGCCAGCAGTTCAACCGGGACTAGCAGCAACAATGAGCAGTTCTTC
TRBV3-1/TRBV3-2	few	TRBJ1-2	TRBD1	CASSSEGAPLYGYTF	TGTGCCAGCAGCTCCGAGGGGGCGCCTCTCTATGGCTACACCTTC
TRBV2	NA	TRBJ1-6	NA	CASSERGYPYNSPLHF	TGTGCCAGCAGTGAAAGGGGGTATCCCTATAATTCACCCCTCCACTTT